These T cell receptor beta chains were read from a single sample in a study of shared clonotypes between healthy human individuals. Sequencing was performed with immunoSEQ multiplex PCR; in TCRdb, only in-frame clones are kept and a portion is missing. The sample holds under 700,000 clones, approximately 96% seen once. Sample: naive CD8+ T cells sorted from blood. Receptor source: a young woman in good health. CDR3s leave out the opening cysteine and the closing phenylalanine or tryptophan. A D gene is named only where the DNA matches it firmly.

TRBJ1-2,TRBV6-1,.,ASTFDTGYGYT
TRBJ2-7,TRBV10-3,.,AISDGNKMGEQY
TRBJ2-7,TRBV2,.,AGSWGSGGGTYEQY
TRBJ1-5,TRBV19,.,ASRYGLYSNQPQH
TRBJ2-3,TRBV7-9,.,ASSQLTGRDSTDTQY
TRBJ1-1,TRBV28,.,ASSPYISNTEAF
TRBJ2-2,TRBV14,.,ASSLKTYLDTGELF
TRBJ1-2,TRBV14,TRBD1,ASSQDRGSGYT
TRBJ1-4,TRBV11-3,.,ASSRPGGRNNEKLF
TRBJ2-7,TRBV27,TRBD2,ASSFIPLAGRGEQY
TRBJ1-1,TRBV28,.,ASSLGGRTEAF